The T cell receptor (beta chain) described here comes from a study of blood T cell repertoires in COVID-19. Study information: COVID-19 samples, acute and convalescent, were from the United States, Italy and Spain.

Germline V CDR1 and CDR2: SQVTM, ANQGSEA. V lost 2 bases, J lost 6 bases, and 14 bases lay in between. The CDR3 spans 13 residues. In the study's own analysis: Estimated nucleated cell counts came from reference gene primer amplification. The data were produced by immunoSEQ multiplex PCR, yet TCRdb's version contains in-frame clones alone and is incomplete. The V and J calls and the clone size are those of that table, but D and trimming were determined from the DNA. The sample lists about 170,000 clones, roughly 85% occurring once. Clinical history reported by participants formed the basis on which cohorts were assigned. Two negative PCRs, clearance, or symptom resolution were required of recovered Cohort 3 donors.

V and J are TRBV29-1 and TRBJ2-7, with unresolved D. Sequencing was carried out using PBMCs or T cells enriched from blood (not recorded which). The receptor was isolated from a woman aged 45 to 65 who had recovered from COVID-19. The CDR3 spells CSVEQEVRIEQYV. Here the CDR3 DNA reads TGCAGCGTTGAACAAGAGGTTCGGATCGAGCAGTACGTC.